Presented here are 11 T cell receptor beta chains from one specimen sequenced in a study of CD8 T cells in ankylosing spondylitis. TCRdb re-derived calls from the 5' RACE reads in MiXCR, one entry per CDR3 protein. The sample contains 200,000 to 300,000 distinct CDR3 sequences, 20% to 30% of which appear only once. The material sequenced was blood, either unsorted or a sorted T cell fraction (not recorded which). Source of these receptors: a male donor with ankylosing spondylitis or in good health (not recorded which).

This clonotype came up many times. V usage is TRBV11-3 and J usage is TRBJ2-2; no firm D call. This CDR3 is built from 14 residues. V was trimmed by 5 bases and J by 3 bases, leaving 10 bases between them. Per the germline V gene, CDR1 is SGHNT and CDR2 is YENEEA. CDR3 in DNA: TGTGCCAGCAGCCGTTCGGGTTACACCGGGGAGCTGTTTTTT. This sequence encodes CASSRSGYTGELFF.

The chain has TRBV7-9 and TRBJ2-1; 8 bases align to TRBD1. The CDR3 has 13 residues. From germline, CDR1 is SEHNR and CDR2 FQNEAQ (reference sequence). After removal of 2 bases from V and 9 bases from J, the junction contained 3 bases not matched to a gene. The CDR3 coding sequence is TGTGCCAGCAGCTTACAACAGGGGGGTGAGCAGTTCTTC. Translating it yields CASSLQQGGEQFF.

V is TRBV3-1 and J is TRBJ2-7; 11 nucleotides align to TRBD2. The V gene end was trimmed by 4 bases and the J gene end by 2 bases; junction bases not matched to a gene: 4. Germline CDR1 and CDR2: LGHDT and YNNKEL (reference sequence). The CDR3 extends over 15 amino acids. CDR3 in DNA: TGTGCCAGCAGCCTTCGACTAGCGGGGACCTACGAGCAGTACTTC. Residues: CASSLRLAGTYEQYF.

The chain uses TRBV2 and TRBJ2-7; the D gene is possibly TRBD1 (6 bases). With 4 bases removed from V and 0 bases from J, the gap between germline ends came to 13 bases. From germline, CDR1 is SNHLY and CDR2 FYNNEI. This CDR3 contains 15 residues. CDR3 region: CASSVQQGASYEQYF. CDR3 bases: TGTGCCAGCAGTGTTCAACAGGGTGCCTCCTACGAGCAGTACTTC.

Many counts were recorded for this clonotype. The chain combines TRBV20-1 with TRBJ2-7, with 7 bases identical to TRBD1. Germline V gives CDR1 DFQATT, CDR2 SNEGSKA (reference sequence). The CDR3 spans 14 residues. V lost 5 bases to trimming and J lost 3 bases; unmatched junction nucleotides: 10. The CDR3 here is CSAHSPGQFYEQYF. In DNA form, the CDR3 reads TGCAGTGCTCACAGCCCGGGACAGTTCTACGAGCAGTACTTC.

This chain joins TRBV6-5 and TRBJ2-2, with D possibly matching TRBD2 (6 bases). CDR1 is MNHEY, CDR2 SVGAGI, per germline. Deletions cut 8 bases from V and 3 bases from J, with 10 bases between. CDR3 length: 13 amino acids. The CDR3 coding sequence is TGTGCCAGCGGAGGGGCCCACACCGGGGAGCTGTTTTTT. It yields the protein CASGGAHTGELFF.

This clonotype has a count of ten or more. This sequence joins TRBV3-1 and TRBJ1-1; D remains unclear. Deletions cut 0 bases from V and 0 bases from J, with 8 bases between. Germline V CDR1 and CDR2: LGHDT, YNNKEL (reference sequence). There are 15 residues in the CDR3. Here the CDR3 DNA reads TGTGCCAGCAGCCAAGAAGGAGGGCTGAACACTGAAGCTTTCTTT. It specifies CASSQEGGLNTEAFF. The full variable domain, rest sourced from reference TRBV3-1 and TRBJ1-1, is DTAVSQTPKYLVTQMGNDKSIKCEQNLGHDTMYWYKQDSKKFLKIMFSYNNKELIINETVPNRFSPKSPDKAHLNLHINSLELGDSAVYFCASSQEGGLNTEAFFGQGTRLTVV.

This chain connects TRBV29-1 to TRBJ1-3; the D gene is possibly TRBD1 (6 bases). Per the germline V gene, CDR1 is SQVTM and CDR2 is ANQGSEA. This CDR3 comprises 13 residues. Trimming removed 7 bases at V and 3 bases at J, with 13 bases between. The CDR3 is CSASVQGGNTIYF. CDR3 in DNA: TGCAGCGCCAGCGTACAGGGTGGAAACACCATATATTTT.

Many counts were recorded for this clonotype. The J gene is TRBJ1-6, the V gene TRBV20-1; 8 bases align to TRBD1. The V gene's germline CDR1 is DFQATT and CDR2 SNEGSKA (reference sequence). The CDR3 has 15 residues. The trim removed 1 base at V and 5 bases at J, leaving 4 bases unmatched. The CDR3 coding sequence is TGCAGTGCTAGAGTGCAGGGGGCGAATAATTCACCCCTCCACTTT. The encoded protein is CSARVQGANNSPLHF.

This clonotype has ten or more counts. The chain has TRBV20-1 and TRBJ2-5, with TRBD2 matching over 10 bases. The ends lost 6 bases at V and 3 bases at J; junction bases unmatched: 7. Per the germline V gene, CDR1 is DFQATT and CDR2 is SNEGSKA (reference sequence). The CDR3 contains 14 residues. Here the CDR3 reads CSAPGTSEKETQYF. The DNA for the CDR3 is TGCAGTGCACCCGGGACTAGCGAGAAAGAGACCCAGTACTTC.

This clonotype was observed at least ten times. The chain uses TRBV20-1 and TRBJ2-7; possibly TRBD1 for D (6 bases). Trimming took off 5 bases at V and 1 base at J, with 15 bases between the two ends. Germline CDR1 is DFQATT and CDR2 is SNEGSKA (reference sequence). The CDR3 length is 14 residues. CDR3 region: CSAARPQGSYEQYF. The CDR3 DNA follows: TGCAGTGCTGCCCGCCCGCAGGGGTCCTACGAGCAGTACTTC.